This TCR beta chain was retrieved from a study of T cells in Graves' hyperthyroidism and ophthalmopathy. Absent ophthalmopathy progression within 18 months defined stable Graves' hyperthyroidism. About 9.4 ml fresh peripheral blood yielded the PBMCs. Germline V CDR1 and CDR2: SGHNT, YYREEE (reference sequence). The CDR3 loop spans 16 amino acids. V shed 4 bases and J shed 3 bases, with 16 bases lying between them. Researchers amplified the TCR beta CDR3 regions from RNA transcripts. A first-round RT-PCR of the TCR CDR3 used the HTBI primer set. TCRdb redid the calling of the multiplex PCR reads with MiXCR, one entry per CDR3 protein. The sample consists of more than 500,000 distinct CDR3 sequences, approximately 15% of them appearing once.

The rearrangement joins TRBV5-4 to TRBJ2-2; D tentatively reads TRBD1 or TRBD2 (6 bases each). This TCR was sampled from a woman between 40 and 50 years old with Graves' hyperthyroidism. Material for sequencing was blood. The chain's CDR3 is CASSRGRGGHTGELFF. The CDR3 DNA reads as TGTGCCAGCAGCCGGGGGCGAGGGGGTCACACCGGGGAGCTGTTTTTT.